This T cell receptor (beta chain) is drawn from a study of OX40 agonist ivuxolimab in advanced cancers. Method: immunoSEQ multiplex PCR; TCRdb's copy keeps in-frame clones and lacks some. The sample records some 64,000 clones, more than 85% being singletons. The CDR3 loop spans 15 amino acids. About this clone itself: The target antigen is unknown. At one end the junction does not follow the germline gene, possibly because of a read error.

Anyone with autoimmune disease history or systemic immunosuppression was excluded. Study outcomes and limitations: Averaged across samples, CD8+ T cells carried more expanded clones than CD4+ did. Circulating CD4+ and CD8+ T cells showed clonal expansion by week 6 at 0.1 to 3.0 mg/kg.

The sequence came from an adult with an advanced solid tumor such as melanoma, head and neck, liver or kidney cancer. The chain combines TRBV5-3 with TRBJ1-3; D gene unclear. TRBV5-3 is an open reading frame whose function is uncertain. Source: CD4+ or CD8+ T cells sorted from blood, taken in a trial of the OX40 agonist ivuxolimab. In DNA form, the CDR3 reads TGTGCCAGCAGCTTGTCGCGGAGCTCTGGAAACACCATATATTTT. Amino acid sequence: CASSLSRSSGNTIYF.